This T cell receptor beta chain originates from a study of Ad26.COV2.S vaccination and SARS-CoV-2 variants. The overall study: A COV1001 Ad26.COV2.S trial-arm participant provided the sample. Ad26.COV2.S, an intramuscular injection, was given once or twice 56 days apart.

This sample's treatment: 15 to 20 received Ad26.COV2.S at low or high dose, single or two shots; several received placebo; per-sample allocation not given. Repertoires come from day 63 after the first vaccine or placebo injection. The shot given was an Ad26 vector that makes Wuhan-strain SARS-CoV-2 spike. TCRdb's copy holds only in-frame clones and misses some; the assay was immunoSEQ multiplex PCR. The table records around 240,000 clones, roughly 90% of them present only once. The ends lost 0 bases at V and 4 bases at J; junction bases unmatched: 6. CDR1 and CDR2 from the germline V gene are LGHNA and YNFKEQ. The CDR3 runs 16 residues.

This TCR came from a person between 18 and 60 years old who received the Ad26.COV2.S COVID-19 vaccine or a placebo. This sample comprised peripheral blood, obtained in a trial of Ad26.COV2.S vaccine versus placebo. The chain couples TRBV4-2 to TRBJ2-5; 9 bases fit TRBD2. The CDR3 DNA is TGTGCCAGCAGCCAAGATTTGCGCGGGGGGGGAGAGACCCAGTACTTC. This translates into CASSQDLRGGGETQYF.